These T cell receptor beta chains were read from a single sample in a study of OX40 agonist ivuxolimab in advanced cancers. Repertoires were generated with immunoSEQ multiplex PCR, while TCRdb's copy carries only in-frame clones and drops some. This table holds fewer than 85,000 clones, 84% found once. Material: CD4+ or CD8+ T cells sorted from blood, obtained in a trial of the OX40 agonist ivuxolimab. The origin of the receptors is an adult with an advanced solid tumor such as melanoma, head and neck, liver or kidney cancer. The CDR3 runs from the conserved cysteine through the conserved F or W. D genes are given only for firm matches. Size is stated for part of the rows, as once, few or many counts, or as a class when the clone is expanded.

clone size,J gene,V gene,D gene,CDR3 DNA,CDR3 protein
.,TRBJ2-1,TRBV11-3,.,TGTGCCAGCAGCTTAGATAACGAGAGTTGGCAGTTCTTC,CASSLDNESWQFF
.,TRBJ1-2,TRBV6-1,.,TGTGCCAGCAGTGAAGCGGGAACAGGGATTGGTGGCTACACCTTC,CASSEAGTGIGGYTF
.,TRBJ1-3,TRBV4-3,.,TGCGCCAGCAGCCAGGCCAGGGGAACTGGAAACACCATATATTTT,CASSQARGTGNTIYF
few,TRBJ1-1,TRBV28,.,TGTGCCAGCAAGTCTGGGCGCACTGAAGCTTTCTTT,CASKSGRTEAFF
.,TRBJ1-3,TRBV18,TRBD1,TGTGCCAGCTCACCGCCGCAGGGGGCTGGCTCTGGAAACACCATATATTTT,CASSPPQGAGSGNTIYF
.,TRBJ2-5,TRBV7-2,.,TGTGCCAGCAGCTTAGTTGGGGGCGGGAAAGAGACCCAGTACTTC,CASSLVGGGKETQYF
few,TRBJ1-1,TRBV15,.,TGTGCCACCAGCAGAGACACTGAAGCTTTCTTT,CATSRDTEAFF
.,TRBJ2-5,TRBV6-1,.,TGTGCCAGCAGCCGGGACTCGATGGATGGAGAGACCCAGTACTTC,CASSRDSMDGETQYF
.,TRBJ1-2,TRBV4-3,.,TGCGCCAGCAGCCAGGGACGGGCCCTCTTTGGCTACACCTTC,CASSQGRALFGYTF
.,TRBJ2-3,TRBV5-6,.,TGTGCCAGCAGCTTGGTGGTCAGGGGCGCGGGGGATACGCAGTATTTT,CASSLVVRGAGDTQYF
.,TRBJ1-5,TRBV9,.,TGTGCCAGCAGCGTAGGCTCAGAATCTCAGCCCCAGCATTTT,CASSVGSESQPQHF
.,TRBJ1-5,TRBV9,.,TGTGCCAGCAGCGTATCTGGCCAGACCCCTTCGCCCCAGCATTTT,CASSVSGQTPSPQHF
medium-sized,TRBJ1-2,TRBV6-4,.,TGTGCCAGCAGTCCGGGGGCAGACCCCTGGTATGGCTACACCTTC,CASSPGADPWYGYTF
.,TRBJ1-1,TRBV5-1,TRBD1,TGCGCCAGCAGCTCCGCAACAGGGGGGTTCGCTGAAGCTTTCTTT,CASSSATGGFAEAFF
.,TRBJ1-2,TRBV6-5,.,TGTGCCAGCAGTTACTCCCGGGGTTTGGCAGGGGCTGGCTACACCTTC,CASSYSRGLAGAGYTF
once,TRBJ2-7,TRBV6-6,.,TGTGCCAGCAGTTTATATCATATATCCGCCGCCGAGCAGTACTTC,CASSLYHISAAEQYF
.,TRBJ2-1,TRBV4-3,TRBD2,TGCGCCAGCAGCCAAGTGGGTAGCGGGGCCCTACATGAGCAGTTCTTC,CASSQVGSGALHEQFF
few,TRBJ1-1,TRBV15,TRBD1,TGTGCCACCAGCAGAGCGACAGGGGTGGCGCCTGAAGCTTTCTTT,CATSRATGVAPEAFF
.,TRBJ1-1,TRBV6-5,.,TGTGCCAGCAGTTACCCAGGCCCGGGCAATGAAGCTTTCTTT,CASSYPGPGNEAFF
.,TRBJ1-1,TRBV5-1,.,TGCGCCAGCGGACGGGACACTAGTAAGAACACTGAAGCTTTCTTT,CASGRDTSKNTEAFF
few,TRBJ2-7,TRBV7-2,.,TGTGCCAGCAATCCTAGCCCCTCCTACGAGCAGTACTTC,CASNPSPSYEQYF
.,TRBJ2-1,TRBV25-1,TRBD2,TGTGCCAGCAGTCCACCGGGACTAGCGGGGGGATGGGAGCAGTTCTTC,CASSPPGLAGGWEQFF
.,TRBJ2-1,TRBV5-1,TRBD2,TGCGCCAGCAGCCTCCGACTAGCGGGGGGCCCCTACAATGAGCAGTTCTTC,CASSLRLAGGPYNEQFF
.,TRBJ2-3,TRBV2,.,TGTGCCAGCAGTGAGCGCGGAGATACGCAGTATTTT,CASSERGDTQYF
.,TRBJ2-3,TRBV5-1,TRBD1,TGCGCCAGCAGCCCACCGACAGGGGTTACGACAGATACGCAGTATTTT,CASSPPTGVTTDTQYF
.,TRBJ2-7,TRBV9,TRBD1,TGTGCCAGCAGCGTCGGACAGGGGTTGGTTAGCGAGCAGTACTTC,CASSVGQGLVSEQYF
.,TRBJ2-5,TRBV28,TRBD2,TGTGCCAGCAGCCCCAATGGGGGGGGGACCCAGTACTTC,CASSPNGGGTQYF
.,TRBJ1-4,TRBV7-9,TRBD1,TGTGCCAGCAGCTTAAAACAGGGGCCTAATGAAAAACTGTTTTTT,CASSLKQGPNEKLFF
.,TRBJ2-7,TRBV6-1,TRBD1,TGTGCCAGCAGTTCCGGGACAGGGGTGGGCGAGCAGTACTTC,CASSSGTGVGEQYF
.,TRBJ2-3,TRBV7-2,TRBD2,TGTGCCAGCAGCTTAGGAGCGGGGAGACTCACAGATACGCAGTATTTT,CASSLGAGRLTDTQYF
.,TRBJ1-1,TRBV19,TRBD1,TGTGCCAGCACACATCCGGGACAGGGATCTGCGGTGAACACTGAAGCTTTCTTT,CASTHPGQGSAVNTEAFF
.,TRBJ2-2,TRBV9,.,TGTGCCAGCAGCGTATCCGCGGCGAACACCGGGGAGCTGTTTTTT,CASSVSAANTGELFF
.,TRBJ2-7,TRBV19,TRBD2,TGTGCCAGTAGGAGTACCGGGGGGGGGCCCGAGCAGTACTTC,CASRSTGGGPEQYF
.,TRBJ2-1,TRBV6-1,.,TGTGCCAGCAGTGAAATGTCGCGGGGGCTATACAATGAGCAGTTCTTC,CASSEMSRGLYNEQFF
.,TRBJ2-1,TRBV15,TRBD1,TGTGCCACCAGCAGAGGGGATGCCGGGGACAGGGGGCGCGGGCAGTTCTTC,CATSRGDAGDRGRGQFF
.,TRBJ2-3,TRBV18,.,TGTGCCAGCTCACTTCAACAAGCGTTGGGGGGCGCCAGTAGCACAGATACGCAGTATTTT,CASSLQQALGGASSTDTQYF
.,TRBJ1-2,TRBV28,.,TGTGCCAGCAGTTTAGTTACCAGGGGTTTGAGTTACACCTTC,CASSLVTRGLSYTF
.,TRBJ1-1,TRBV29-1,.,TGCAGCGCTGTGTTTGGGACGCCTGGAACATTCTTT,CSAVFGTPGTFF
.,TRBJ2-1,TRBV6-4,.,TGTGCCAGCAGTGGGGACGGGGGCTCCTACAATGAGCAGTTCTTC,CASSGDGGSYNEQFF
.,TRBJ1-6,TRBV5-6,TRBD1,TGTGCCAGCAGCCTAGGACAGGGTAATTCACCCCTCCACTTT,CASSLGQGNSPLHF
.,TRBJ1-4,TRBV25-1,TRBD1,TGTGCCAGCAGTGAGAACAGGGGAGATAATGAAAAACTGTTTTTT,CASSENRGDNEKLFF
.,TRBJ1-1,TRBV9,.,TGTGCCAGCAGCGTAGCGTCAGGAGGGCCCACTGAAGCTTTCTTT,CASSVASGGPTEAFF